The clone carrying this T cell receptor (beta chain) was counted between two and nine times. The antigen remains unidentified. This sample was included in a study of early T cells in non-severe SARS-CoV-2 infection. Study at large: Chains stayed unpaired after sequencing of bulk RNA from unsorted whole blood. Study findings and constraints: Clonotype matching in VDJdb favored anti-spike CD8 responses and did not capture private and CD4 specificities.

Individual cDNA molecules carried attached unique molecular identifiers. TCRdb re-called the 5' RACE reads with MiXCR, one entry per CDR3 protein. Altogether 70,000 to 85,000 distinct CDR3 sequences are present, roughly 13% being singletons, with the ten largest covering 5.5% to 7.5%. Input material: whole blood. The TCR comes from an adult who was a healthcare worker with PCR-confirmed SARS-CoV-2 infection or an uninfected control (not recorded which).

The CDR3 is CASSHSDREAFF. In DNA, the CDR3 is TGCGCCAGCAGCCACTCGGACAGGGAAGCTTTCTTT. The J gene is TRBJ1-1, the V gene TRBV4-1, with 7 bases identical to TRBD1. From germline, CDR1 is MGHRA and CDR2 YSYEKL. V dropped 3 bases and J dropped 8; count of bases not matched to a gene: 3. There are 12 residues in the CDR3.